This T cell receptor (beta chain) derives from a study of OX40 agonist ivuxolimab in advanced cancers. To note about this clone: Antigen specificity is unknown.

Libraries were prepared by immunoSEQ multiplex PCR; TCRdb keeps only in-frame clonotypes and omits some of them. The sample has 50,000 to 75,000 clones, around nine tenths seen once; the top ten hold around 0.56%. The sampling schedule covered blood at baseline, cycle 4 day 1, and cycle 7 day 1. The CDR3 is 15 amino acids. Trimming removed 1 base from V and 4 bases from J, with 9 bases in between. Germline V gives CDR1 SGHRS, CDR2 YFSETQ. Study-wide results and limits: Clones of CD4+ and CD8+ blood T cells grew by week 6 at doses of 0.1 to 3.0 mg/kg.

The sequencing here drew on CD4+ or CD8+ T cells sorted from blood, taken in a trial of the OX40 agonist ivuxolimab. This rearrangement joins TRBV5-1 to TRBJ2-6, with D uncertain. The TCR sequence derives from an adult with an advanced solid tumor such as melanoma, head and neck, liver or kidney cancer. The CDR3 DNA reads as TGCGCCAGCAGCTTGCAATTACCCGGGGCCAACGTCCTGACTTTC. This gives the protein CASSLQLPGANVLTF.